Presented here are 11 T cell receptor beta chains from one specimen sequenced in a study of T cell responses to AZD1222 COVID-19 vaccine. Produced via immunoSEQ multiplex PCR; TCRdb's table is partial and in-frame only. The sample shows 95,000 to 110,000 clones, 90% of them seen only once. This specimen consisted of peripheral blood, obtained on day 0 of AZD1222 vaccination. The receptor source for this set is an adult in good health.

This chain links TRBV18 with TRBJ2-3; D is unclear. The V and J ends lost 0 bases and 0 bases respectively, with 7 bases between them. The length of the CDR3 is 15 residues. Germline CDR1 and CDR2: KGHSH and LQKENI. In DNA form, the CDR3 reads TGTGCCAGCTCACCACCCCAACAGAGCACAGATACGCAGTATTTT. It specifies CASSPPQQSTDTQYF.

The rearrangement uses TRBV7-9 and TRBJ1-2; perhaps TRBD1 as D (6 bases). Germline assignment: CDR1 SEHNR and CDR2 FQNEAQ (reference sequence). The CDR3 loop spans 16 amino acids. V lost 1 base and J 7 bases, leaving 19 bases between the germline ends. In nucleotides, the CDR3 is TGTGCCAGCAGCTTAGAGGCAGGGGCGAGGATATCTGGCTACACCTTC. This sequence encodes CASSLEAGARISGYTF.

The V and J genes are TRBV27 and TRBJ2-7; 7 nucleotides agree with TRBD1. J gave up 0 bases and V 2 bases, and 4 bases lay outside the gene matches. This CDR3 comprises 15 residues. Germline values: CDR1 MNHEY, CDR2 SMNVEV (reference sequence). CDR3: CASSLGTAYSYEQYF. CDR3 nucleotides: TGTGCCAGCAGTTTAGGGACAGCGTACTCCTACGAGCAGTACTTC.

CDR3 amino acids: CASRTGEPNTGELFF. In nucleotides, the CDR3 is TGTGCCAGCAGAACAGGGGAACCGAACACCGGGGAGCTGTTTTTT. The chain employs TRBV27 and TRBJ2-2; 7 bases fit TRBD1. Germline CDR1 is MNHEY and CDR2 is SMNVEV (reference sequence). The CDR3 runs 15 residues. V lost 6 bases, J lost 0 bases, and 4 bases stayed unmatched.

The J gene is TRBJ2-1, the V gene TRBV6-2 or TRBV6-3; 7 nucleotides match TRBD1. The V and J ends lost 5 bases and 7 bases, in that order; junction bases with no gene match: 11. CDR1 is MNHEY, CDR2 SVGEGT, per germline. This CDR3 spans 15 amino acids. CDR3 loop: CASSPRAGGRNEQFF. DNA of the CDR3: TGTGCCAGCAGTCCGAGGGCAGGGGGAAGGAATGAGCAGTTCTTC.

The rearrangement joins TRBV6-4 to TRBJ2-3; 9 nucleotides align to TRBD2. Germline values: CDR1 MRHNA, CDR2 SNTAGT. This CDR3 is built from 13 residues. J was trimmed by 5 bases and V by 4 bases; bases with no gene match: 1. For the CDR3, the DNA is TGTGCCAGCAGTGGGACTAGCGAAGATACGCAGTATTTT. Encoded protein: CASSGTSEDTQYF.

The chain recombines TRBV4-1 with TRBJ2-7, with 9 nucleotides matching TRBD1. V lost 6 bases to trimming and J lost 5 bases; unmatched junction nucleotides: 11. The CDR3 has 15 residues. CDR1 and CDR2 (germline): MGHRA, YSYEKL. In nucleotides, the CDR3 is TGCGCCAGCAGGCCAATTTGGGACAGGGATAACGAGCAGTACTTC. This codes for CASRPIWDRDNEQYF.

This chain joins TRBV7-3 and TRBJ1-5; tentatively, D is TRBD1 (5 bases). The germline V gene has CDR1 SGHTA and CDR2 FQGTGA. The ends were cut back, 11 bases at V and 6 bases at J, with 8 bases in the middle. CDR3 length equals 10 residues. The CDR3 loop reads CAAGGQPQHF. In DNA, the CDR3 is TGTGCCGCCGGGGGTCAGCCCCAGCATTTT.

V usage is TRBV6-5 and J usage is TRBJ1-4; the D gene is possibly TRBD1 (5 bases). Germline V gives CDR1 MNHEY, CDR2 SVGAGI. V was clipped by 0 bases and J by 6 bases, with 11 bases between them. The CDR3 loop spans 15 amino acids. The CDR3 DNA sequence: TGTGCCAGCAGTTACTCGCTAGGGGAACATGAAAAACTGTTTTTT. As protein: CASSYSLGEHEKLFF.

The chain is built from TRBV7-9 and TRBJ2-6; 9 nucleotides align to TRBD1. Germline CDR1 SEHNR, CDR2 FQNEAQ (reference sequence). The CDR3 extends over 17 amino acids. V was pared by 5 bases and J by 4 bases, with 9 bases of the junction left unmatched. The CDR3 bases are TGTGCCAGCAGCCGTCACAGGGGGCGGTTGGGGGCCAACGTCCTGACTTTC. Its protein product is CASSRHRGRLGANVLTF.

This sequence joins TRBV7-8 and TRBJ1-1; possibly TRBD1 for D (6 bases). This CDR3 has 14 amino acids. The germline V gene has CDR1 SGHVS and CDR2 FQNEAQ. With 5 bases removed from V and 1 base from J, the gap between germline ends came to 11 bases. CDR3 in amino acids: CASSRTVQNTEAFF. CDR3 coding DNA: TGTGCCAGCAGCCGGACAGTTCAGAACACTGAAGCTTTCTTT.